This T cell receptor beta chain was recovered during a study of blood T cell repertoires in COVID-19. This CDR3 comprises 15 residues. Germline V gives CDR1 SQVTM, CDR2 ANQGSEA. Trimming removed 1 base from V and 2 bases from J; junction bases left unmatched: 7. The Seattle patients, enrolled during active infection, were followed longitudinally. In the original workflow: Amplification of reference gene primers was used by the study to estimate nucleated cell counts. Here immunoSEQ multiplex PCR was the method, and the copy in TCRdb shows in-frame clones only, minus some. The D gene and trimming were derived from the DNA, and the V and J assignments and clone size from that table. The profile shows a few hundred thousand clones, around 89% of them singletons.

This chain links TRBV29-1 with TRBJ1-2, with 7 bases lining up with TRBD1. This clonotype was sampled from a woman aged 40 to 55 with COVID-19, enrolled during active disease. The sample consisted of peripheral blood. The CDR3 spells CSVEGGGLGNYGYTF. In DNA, the CDR3 is TGCAGCGTTGAAGGAGGGGGCCTGGGGAACTATGGCTACACCTTC.